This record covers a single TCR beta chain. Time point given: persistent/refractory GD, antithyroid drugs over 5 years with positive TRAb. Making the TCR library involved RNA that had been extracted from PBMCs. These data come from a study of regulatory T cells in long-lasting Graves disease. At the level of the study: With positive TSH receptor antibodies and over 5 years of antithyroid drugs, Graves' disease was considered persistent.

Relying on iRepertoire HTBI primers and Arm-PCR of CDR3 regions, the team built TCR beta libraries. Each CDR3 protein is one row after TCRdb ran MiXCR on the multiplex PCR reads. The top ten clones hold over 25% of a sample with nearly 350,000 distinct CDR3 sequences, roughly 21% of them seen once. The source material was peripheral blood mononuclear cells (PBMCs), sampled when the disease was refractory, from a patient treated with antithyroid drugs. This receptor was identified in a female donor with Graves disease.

The CDR3 DNA follows: TGTGCCATCAGGGGGACAGGGAGTCAGCCCCAGCATTTT. It codes for CAIRGTGSQPQHF. The chain uses TRBV10-3 and TRBJ1-5, with 9 nucleotides matching TRBD1. Germline V gene lookup returns CDR1 ENHRY and CDR2 SYGVKD. V shed 6 bases, J shed 6 bases, and the junction held 3 bases outside the gene matches. The CDR3 has 13 residues.